Below are 20 T cell receptor beta chains sequenced from a single sample in a study of cytomegalovirus exposure and HLA in healthy donors. PCR was performed using 60 Vbeta and 13 Jbeta primers. The repertoire was sequenced with immunoSEQ multiplex PCR; TCRdb's copy has only in-frame clones and lacks some. The sample includes about 190,000 clones, roughly 81% of them seen just once. The material sequenced was PBMCs. These receptors came from a woman in her 30s in good health and CMV-seropositive.

The chain has TRBV7-8 and TRBJ2-1, with D unresolved. V was trimmed by 1 base and J by 7 bases, leaving 14 bases between them. The germline CDR1 and CDR2 sequences are SGHVS and FQNEAQ. The CDR3 covers 15 residues. The CDR3 loop reads CASSLVGSRGNEQFF. CDR3 DNA sequence: TGTGCCAGCAGCTTAGTCGGCAGTCGAGGTAATGAGCAGTTCTTC. The complete variable domain, with remaining parts taken from reference TRBV7-8 and TRBJ2-1, reads GAGVSQSPRYKVAKRGQDVALRCDPISGHVSLFWYQQALGQGPEFLTYFQNEAQLDKSGLPSDRFFAERPEGSVSTLKIQRTQQEDSAVYLCASSLVGSRGNEQFFGPGTRLTVL.

This clone has more than one count but fewer than ten. The gene calls are TRBV6-6 and TRBJ2-7; 7 positions agree with TRBD2. The CDR3 is made up of 13 amino acids. The ends lost 5 bases at V and 3 bases at J; junction bases unmatched: 4. The germline CDR1 and CDR2 sequences are MNHNY and SVGAGI (reference sequence). CDR3 region: CASSPTSIYEQYF. The CDR3 nucleotides read TGTGCCAGCAGTCCGACTAGCATCTACGAGCAGTACTTC.

This CDR3 is CASSFDRVGAYGYTF. The DNA of the CDR3 is TGTGCCAGCAGTTTCGACAGGGTCGGTGCCTATGGCTACACCTTC. The chain joins TRBV27 to TRBJ1-2, with 7 bases fitting TRBD1. The CDR3 sequence is 15 residues long. J gave up 4 bases and V 3 bases, and 8 bases lay outside the gene matches. The germline CDR1 and CDR2 sequences are MNHEY and SMNVEV (reference sequence).

This chain uses TRBV7-2 with TRBJ2-1, with 8 bases matching TRBD1. With V trimmed by 2 bases and J by 10 bases, 16 bases remained unmatched. CDR1 is SGHTA and CDR2 is FQGNSA in the germline V gene. The CDR3 covers 17 residues. The CDR3 DNA sequence: TGTGCCAGCAGCTTACCCGTAGGACAGGGTTGGTCTAAGGAGCAGTTCTTC. It translates to CASSLPVGQGWSKEQFF.

A single count supports this clone. The V gene is TRBV10-3, the J gene TRBJ2-5, with D possibly being TRBD2 (6 bases). Germline CDR1 ENHRY, CDR2 SYGVKD. The V and J ends lost 0 bases and 4 bases respectively, with 12 bases between them. The CDR3 covers 15 residues. CDR3: CAISESGGLSETQYF. The CDR3 DNA reads as TGTGCCATCAGTGAGTCGGGGGGACTGTCAGAGACCCAGTACTTC.

V is TRBV19 and J is TRBJ1-4; D gene ambiguous. Between the trimmed V and J ends, which lost 0 bases and 2 bases, there was a span of 4 bases. CDR3 size: 14 residues. Germline lookup yields CDR1 LNHDA and CDR2 SQIVND (reference sequence). The CDR3 DNA reads as TGTGCCAGTAGTATAGACGGTACTAATGAAAAACTGTTTTTT. Translated, it gives CASSIDGTNEKLFF.

In this sample, this clone turned up a few times. The chain carries TRBV6-6 and TRBJ2-7; 9 nucleotides match TRBD1. The CDR3 has 14 amino acids. Per the germline V gene, CDR1 is MNHNY and CDR2 is SVGAGI (reference sequence). The junction had 9 bases not matched to a gene; V was cut back by 7 bases and J by 5 bases. As DNA, the CDR3 is TGTGCCAGCACCGCCAGGGACAGGGTCCACGAGCAGTACTTC. It is translated as CASTARDRVHEQYF.

The rearrangement joins TRBV5-1 to TRBJ2-2, with TRBD1 identical over 8 bases. The CDR3 is made up of 15 amino acids. J was trimmed by 3 bases and V by 0 bases; bases with no gene match: 1. CDR1 is SGHRS and CDR2 is YFSETQ in the germline V gene. The CDR3 DNA sequence: TGCGCCAGCAGCTTGGGACAGGGGTACACCGGGGAGCTGTTTTTT. It yields the protein CASSLGQGYTGELFF.

The chain carries TRBV25-1 and TRBJ1-1; no firm D call. Trimming left V 5 bases short and J 4 bases short, with 14 bases between. Germline V gene lookup returns CDR1 MGHDK and CDR2 SYGVNS. There are 14 residues in the CDR3. Here the CDR3 reads CASSFGREFTEAFF. The CDR3 DNA is TGTGCCAGCAGTTTCGGACGGGAGTTCACTGAAGCTTTCTTT.

The chain combines TRBV28 with TRBJ2-7; 8 bases are a match to TRBD2. The CDR3 contains 16 residues. CDR1 and CDR2 from the germline V gene are MDHEN and SYDVKM. After removal of 3 bases from V and 7 bases from J, the junction contained 14 bases not matched to a gene. This chain's CDR3 is CASSFPREAITGEQYF. In DNA form, the CDR3 reads TGTGCCAGCAGTTTCCCGCGGGAGGCCATCACGGGGGAGCAGTACTTC.

V is TRBV7-6 and J is TRBJ1-5, with D possibly being TRBD1 (5 bases). V gave up 4 bases and J gave up 8 bases, with 12 bases separating them. From germline, CDR1 is SGHVS and CDR2 FNYEAQ. The length of the CDR3 is 13 residues. This CDR3 is CASSSGLREPQHF. The CDR3 bases are TGTGCCAGCAGCTCGGGTCTCAGGGAGCCCCAGCATTTT.

This clone was counted between two and nine times. The chain employs TRBV5-4 and TRBJ1-2; 7 nucleotides line up with TRBD1. CDR1 SGHNT and CDR2 YYREEE come from the germline V gene (reference sequence). Trimming removed 4 bases from V and 1 base from J; junction bases left unmatched: 7. CDR3 length: 15 residues. CDR3 protein: CASSTRQGGNYGYTF. The CDR3 nucleotides are TGTGCCAGCAGCACAAGACAGGGAGGTAACTATGGCTACACCTTC. The variable domain in full, completed from reference TRBV5-4 and TRBJ1-2, reads ETGVTQSPTHLIKTRGQQVTLRCSSQSGHNTVSWYQQALGQGPQFIFQYYREEENGRGNFPPRFSGLQFPNYSSELNVNALELDDSALYLCASSTRQGGNYGYTFGSGTRLTVV.

A few counts support this clone. The chain carries TRBV4-2 and TRBJ1-5; D gene uncertain. Between the trimmed V and J ends, which lost 1 base and 3 bases, there was a span of 10 bases. Germline V gene data show CDR1 as LGHNA and CDR2 as YNFKEQ. The CDR3 sequence is 15 residues long. CDR3 bases: TGTGCCAGCAGCCAAGGTTACAGCTTCAATCAGCCCCAGCATTTT. This codes for CASSQGYSFNQPQHF.

The table lists this clone with a few counts. The chain is built from TRBV7-2 and TRBJ2-5; 7 bases match TRBD1. Germline lookup yields CDR1 SGHTA and CDR2 FQGNSA. V lost 3 bases, J lost 4 bases, and 5 bases stayed unmatched. The CDR3 is made up of 14 amino acids. CDR3: CASSFTGVGETQYF. CDR3 in DNA: TGTGCCAGCAGCTTTACAGGGGTAGGAGAGACCCAGTACTTC.

CDR3 nucleotides: TGTGCCATCACCTGGGACAGGGGGGTCGGCTATGGCTACACCTTC. This encodes CAITWDRGVGYGYTF. The chain uses TRBV10-3 and TRBJ1-2, with 11 bases lining up with TRBD1. V shed 7 bases and J 4 bases; nucleotides not matched to a gene: 8. The CDR3 has 15 amino acids. The germline CDR1 and CDR2 sequences are ENHRY and SYGVKD.

The chain is built from TRBV29-1 and TRBJ2-7; 9 bases are a match to TRBD2. The germline V gene encodes CDR1 SQVTM and CDR2 ANQGSEA. J lost 2 bases, V lost 4 bases, and 12 bases had no gene match. CDR3 length: 16 amino acids. Here the CDR3 reads CSVAGGLAGSPYEQYF. The CDR3 bases are TGCAGCGTTGCGGGAGGGCTAGCGGGATCCCCCTACGAGCAGTACTTC.

The chain has TRBV9 and TRBJ1-1, with 10 bases that match TRBD1. The CDR3 totals 18 residues. With V trimmed by 0 bases and J by 1 base, 9 bases remained unmatched. CDR1 is SGDLS and CDR2 is YYNGEE in the germline V gene. CDR3 DNA sequence: TGTGCCAGCAGCGTAGCCCCGACAGGGGGCAAAGGGAACACTGAAGCTTTCTTT. Translating gives CASSVAPTGGKGNTEAFF.

This clone was seen a handful of times. The chain carries TRBV6-5 and TRBJ1-1; D is perhaps TRBD1 (5 bases). Trimming cost V 7 bases and J 7 bases, with 13 bases left between them. This CDR3 spans 12 amino acids. CDR1 is MNHEY, CDR2 SVGAGI, per germline. The CDR3 region has the DNA TGTGCCAGCAAGGCCACGCAGGGTGAAGCTTTCTTT. This gives the protein CASKATQGEAFF.

The chain employs TRBV9 and TRBJ2-6; 9 bases are shared with TRBD1. J gave up 0 bases and V 3 bases, and 4 bases lay outside the gene matches. The CDR3 sequence is 17 residues long. Germline V gene data show CDR1 as SGDLS and CDR2 as YYNGEE. The CDR3 region has the DNA TGTGCCAGCAGCGGGACAGGGGATTTCTCTGGGGCCAACGTCCTGACTTTC. Its protein is CASSGTGDFSGANVLTF.

This clone was observed once. V usage is TRBV5-1 and J usage is TRBJ2-5, with a possible D match to TRBD1 (6 bases). Judging by the DNA end, TRBJ2-7 fits better; the J call may be wrong. Germline CDR1 is SGHRS and CDR2 is YFSETQ. The CDR3 is 13 residues long. CDR3 coding DNA: TGCGCCAGCAGCTTCCGGGACACCTACGAGCAGTACTTC. This sequence encodes CASSFRDTYEQYF.